The clone carrying this TCR beta chain showed up many times. Its antigen remains unidentified. These data come from a study of post-analysis software for immune sequencing data. Study-level results: In patients, TRBV5-6, TRBV5-1 and TRBV20-1 belonged to roughly 5 TRBV segments found more frequently than in controls. Samples made in the same batch grouped tightly together by F measure.

V was shortened by 6 bases and J by 3 bases, with 15 bases between the two germline ends. The CDR3 runs to 14 residues. Every TCR beta cDNA library bore unique molecular identifiers. TCRdb passed the PCR reads through MiXCR, listing each CDR3 protein once. Of some 370,000 distinct CDR3 sequences in the sample, about a third are singletons; the top ten hold around an eighth. The sample consisted of blood. The V and J genes are TRBV12-3 or TRBV12-4 and TRBJ2-7; D may be TRBD1 or TRBD2 (6 bases each). The sequence came from a girl between 5 and 17 years old with multiple sclerosis. The CDR3 loop reads CASSLQGGSYEQYF. CDR3 nucleotides: TGTGCCAGCAGCTTACAAGGGGGGAGCTACGAGCAGTACTTC.